What follows are 8 T cell receptor beta chains derived from one specimen sequenced in a study of blood T cells in healthy people across ages. It was with a sample-barcoded 5' primer and a J-beta primer mix that a second PCR of about 7 to 12 cycles was run. TCRdb analysed the 5' RACE reads with MiXCR anew, one entry per CDR3 protein. The sample holds hundreds of thousands of distinct CDR3 sequences, under 55% seen once. Input material: blood. These receptors were collected from a man aged 55 to 70 in good health.

This clonotype was detected ten times or more. An end of the junction differs from the germline gene, which may be a read error. J is TRBJ2-7 and V is TRBV12-3 or TRBV12-4, with 11 bases identical to TRBD2. The CDR3 covers 14 residues. The CDR3: CASSLAGGVYEQYF. The CDR3 DNA sequence: TGTGCCAGCAGTCTAGCGGGGGGTGTCTACGAGCAGTACTTC.

The J gene is TRBJ1-4, the V gene TRBV11-2; D is unclear. Between the trimmed V and J ends, which lost 3 bases and 0 bases, there was a span of 11 bases. Germline CDR1 is SGHAT and CDR2 is FQNNGV. This CDR3 comprises 16 residues. CDR3 sequence (DNA): TGTGCCAGCAGCTTTTCAACTCTTGCAACTAATGAAAAACTGTTTTTT. Residues: CASSFSTLATNEKLFF.

This clonotype was seen once. The rearrangement joins TRBV25-1 to TRBJ2-3; no reliable D call. Germline V gene lookup returns CDR1 MGHDK and CDR2 SYGVNS. This CDR3 region has 17 residues. V was pared by 0 bases and J by 0 bases, with 13 bases between. In nucleotides, the CDR3 is TGTGCCAGCAGTGAATATGCTATGGGCCCTAGCACAGATACGCAGTATTTT. Residues: CASSEYAMGPSTDTQYF.

Regarding this clonotype: A much more abundant neighbour one base away suggests this may be a read error. The genes are TRBV28 and TRBJ2-7, with D possibly called TRBD1 or TRBD2 (5 bases each). This CDR3 region has 17 residues. Germline CDR1 MDHEN, CDR2 SYDVKM. The CDR3 loop reads CASSSPPPGHLYYKQYF. DNA of the CDR3: TGTGCCAGCAGTTCCCCCCCACCGGGGCATTTATACTACAAGCAGTACTTC.

The chain uses TRBV9 and TRBJ1-4, with TRBD1 as a possible D gene (5 bases). Germline V gene sequence: CDR1 SGDLS, CDR2 YYNGEE. V shed 7 bases and J shed 11 bases, with 21 bases lying between them. This CDR3 is 14 amino acids long. The CDR3 DNA reads TGTGCCAGCGGAGCGGTAGGGGCTGGATCGAAACTGTTTTTT. It specifies CASGAVGAGSKLFF.

This clonotype was found a few times. This chain uses TRBV7-2 with TRBJ2-5, with 11 bases identical to TRBD2. CDR3 length: 16 amino acids. The germline gives CDR1 SGHTA, CDR2 FQGNSA. Trimming cost V 3 bases and J 4 bases; bases outside gene matches: 7. CDR3 bases: TGTGCCAGCAGCTTCCTAGCGGGGGGCTTTGGAGAGACCCAGTACTTC. This translates into CASSFLAGGFGETQYF. Variable domain in full (rest from reference TRBV7-2 and TRBJ2-5): GAGVSQSPSNKVTEKGKDVELRCDPISGHTALYWYRQSLGQGLEFLIYFQGNSAPDKSGLPSDRFSAERTGGSVSTLTIQRTQQEDSAVYLCASSFLAGGFGETQYFGPGTRLLVL.

This clonotype has more than one count but fewer than ten. In nucleotides, the CDR3 is TGCGCCAGCAGCGCCGGGACGCCGGGAATCTACGAGCAGTACTTC. Amino acid sequence: CASSAGTPGIYEQYF. V gene TRBV5-1 combines with J gene TRBJ2-7; D possibly matches TRBD1 or TRBD2 (5 bases each). This CDR3 has 15 residues. V lost 4 bases, J lost 3 bases, and 17 bases lay in between. The V gene's germline CDR1 is SGHRS and CDR2 YFSETQ.

The table lists this clonotype with a count of one. The chain carries TRBV6-1 and TRBJ1-2; D is ambiguous. The germline gives CDR1 MNHNS, CDR2 SASEGT. Deletions cut 2 bases from V and 7 bases from J, with 11 bases between. The length of the CDR3 is 13 residues. The CDR3 bases are TGTGCCAGCAGTGAACGGTTGGAAGGTGGCTACACCTTC. Amino acids: CASSERLEGGYTF.